The clone carrying this TCR beta chain occurred a few times. The data originate from a study of blood T cell repertoires in COVID-19. Study context: The United States, Italy and Spain supplied acute and convalescent COVID-19 samples. T cells, B-cell-depleted T cells, or PBMCs provided the cDNA or gDNA that served as material.

The V gene's germline CDR1 is MNHEY and CDR2 SVGAGI. Trimming left V 7 bases short and J 4 bases short, with 14 bases between. The CDR3 is 14 residues long. Profiling relied on immunoSEQ multiplex PCR, and the TCRdb table lists in-frame clones only, not all of them. The sample lists 300,000 or so clones, 90% occurring once. J is TRBJ1-3 and V is TRBV6-5; perhaps TRBD1 as D (6 bases). The source material was peripheral blood. The origin of this receptor is a woman aged 25 to 39 with COVID-19, enrolled during active disease. The CDR3 protein is CASTFRGPGNTIYF. The CDR3 nucleotides read TGTGCCAGCACTTTCAGGGGCCCAGGAAACACCATATATTTT.